The 9 T cell receptor beta chains below come from one sample, sequenced in a study of shared clonotypes between healthy human individuals. The table came from immunoSEQ multiplex PCR; TCRdb's copy has only in-frame clones and leaves some out. The top ten clones hold approximately 13% of a sample with roughly 500,000 clones, 75% to 85% of them seen once. Sequenced input: PBMCs. These TCRs come from a woman in her 40s in good health. Some clones in this sample may be carry-over from other donors' samples.

As regards this clone: This specimen includes other DNA sequences encoding the same CDR3. The J gene is TRBJ1-1, the V gene TRBV28; TRBD1 might be the D (5 bases). The CDR3 is 12 residues long. Germline-derived CDR1 and CDR2 are MDHEN and SYDVKM. Trimming took 6 bases from V and 5 from J, leaving 10 bases between them. CDR3: CASRGRGTEAFF. The CDR3, as DNA: TGTGCCAGCAGGGGGCGCGGAACTGAAGCTTTCTTT.

The chain links TRBV5-4 to TRBJ2-3, with 9 nucleotides matching TRBD1. The CDR3 length is 15 residues. Trimming removed 2 bases from V and 5 bases from J; junction bases left unmatched: 6. The germline CDR1 and CDR2 sequences are SGHNT and YYREEE (reference sequence). The DNA of the CDR3 is TGTGCCAGCAGCTTAGGGGGACAGGGAATAGATACGCAGTATTTT. This codes for CASSLGGQGIDTQYF.

This clone was recorded a few times. The V call is TRBV18, the J call TRBJ1-3; D may be TRBD1 (6 bases). V dropped 5 bases and J dropped 0 bases, with 11 bases sitting between them. The CDR3 has 15 amino acids. Germline CDR1 and CDR2: KGHSH and LQKENI. DNA of the CDR3: TGTGCCAGCTCATATGCAGGGGACTCTGGAAACACCATATATTTT. The encoded protein is CASSYAGDSGNTIYF.

The rearrangement joins TRBV10-1 to TRBJ1-3; D is possibly TRBD1 (6 bases). CDR3 size: 14 residues. Germline V lookup: CDR1 WNHNN, CDR2 SYGVQD (reference sequence). Trimming cost V 5 bases and J 2 bases, with 10 bases left between them. The CDR3 bases are TGCGCCAGCAGTACAGGGTCGGCTGGAAACACCATATATTTT. Protein sequence: CASSTGSAGNTIYF.

The chain carries TRBV6-9 and TRBJ1-1; the match to TRBD1 covers 7 bases. The germline gives CDR1 MNHGY, CDR2 SVAAGI. V was pared by 7 bases and J by 4 bases, with 12 bases of the junction left unmatched. This CDR3 contains 15 residues. CDR3 DNA: TGTGCCAGCAACCAACTCACGACAGGGCCCACTGAAGCTTTCTTT. This gives the protein CASNQLTTGPTEAFF.

This sequence joins TRBV19 and TRBJ1-2; D remains unclear. The CDR3 loop spans 14 amino acids. Germline V CDR1 and CDR2: LNHDA, SQIVND (reference sequence). The V and J ends lost 3 bases and 2 bases respectively, with 10 bases between them. Here the CDR3 reads CASSIGQNNYGYTF. CDR3 nucleotide sequence: TGTGCCAGTAGTATTGGGCAGAACAACTATGGCTACACCTTC.

This chain joins TRBV6-4 and TRBJ2-1; tentatively, D is TRBD2 (6 bases). Germline CDR1 MRHNA, CDR2 SNTAGT. This CDR3 contains 15 residues. V gave up 6 bases and J gave up 3 bases, with 15 bases separating them. The DNA of the CDR3 is TGTGCCAGCAGCGCCGGGACTGGTGACTACAATGAGCAGTTCTTC. Its translation: CASSAGTGDYNEQFF.

The chain uses TRBV7-3 and TRBJ2-1; 13 positions agree with TRBD2. The germline gives CDR1 SGHTA, CDR2 FQGTGA. V dropped 6 bases and J dropped 8; count of bases not matched to a gene: 7. This CDR3 contains 15 residues. The CDR3 spells CASSFGLAGVDEQFF. The CDR3 DNA reads TGTGCCAGCAGTTTTGGACTAGCGGGAGTCGATGAGCAGTTCTTC. Combining the CDR3 with reference TRBV7-3 and TRBJ2-1 gives the whole variable domain GAGVSQTPSNKVTEKGKYVELRCDPISGHTALYWYRQSLGQGPEFLIYFQGTGAADDSGLPNDRFFAVRPEGSVSTLKIQRTERGDSAVYLCASSFGLAGVDEQFFGPGTRLTVL.

The chain has TRBV4-1 and TRBJ2-1, with D hard to call. The CDR3 contains 11 residues. Deletions cut 4 bases from V and 3 bases from J, with 1 base between. The germline CDR1 and CDR2 sequences are MGHRA and YSYEKL. CDR3 nucleotides: TGCGCCAGCAGCCGCTACAATGAGCAGTTCTTC. This codes for CASSRYNEQFF.